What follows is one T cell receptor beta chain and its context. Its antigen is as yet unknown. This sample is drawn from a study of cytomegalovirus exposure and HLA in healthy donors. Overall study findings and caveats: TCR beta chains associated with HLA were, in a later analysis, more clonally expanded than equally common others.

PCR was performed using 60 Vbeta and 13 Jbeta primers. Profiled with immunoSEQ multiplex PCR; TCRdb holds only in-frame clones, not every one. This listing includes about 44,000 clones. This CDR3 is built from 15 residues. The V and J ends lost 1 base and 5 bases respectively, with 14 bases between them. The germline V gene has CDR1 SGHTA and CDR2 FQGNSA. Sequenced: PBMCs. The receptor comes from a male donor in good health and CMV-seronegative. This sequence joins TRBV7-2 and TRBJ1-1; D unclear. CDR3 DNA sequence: TGTGCCAGCAGCTTAGTGGCAGCCAGAGGGACTGAAGCTTTCTTT. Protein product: CASSLVAARGTEAFF.